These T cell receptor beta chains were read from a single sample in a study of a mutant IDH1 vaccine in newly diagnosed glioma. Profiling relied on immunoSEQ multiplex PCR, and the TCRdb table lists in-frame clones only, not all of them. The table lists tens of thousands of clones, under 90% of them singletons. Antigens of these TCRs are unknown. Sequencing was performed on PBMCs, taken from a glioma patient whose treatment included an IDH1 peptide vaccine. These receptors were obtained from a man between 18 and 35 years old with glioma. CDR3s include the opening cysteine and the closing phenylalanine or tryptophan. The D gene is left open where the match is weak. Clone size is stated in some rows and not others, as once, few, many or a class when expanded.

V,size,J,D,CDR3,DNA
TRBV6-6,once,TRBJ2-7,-,CASSYPEGGVPYEQYF,TGTGCCAGCAGTTACCCCGAAGGGGGTGTCCCCTACGAGCAGTACTTC
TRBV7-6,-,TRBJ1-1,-,CASRPKLTSNTEAFF,TGTGCCAGCAGGCCCAAGCTGACGTCGAACACTGAAGCTTTCTTT
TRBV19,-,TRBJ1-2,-,CASREGGAANYGYTF,TGTGCCAGTAGGGAAGGGGGGGCCGCTAACTATGGCTACACCTTC
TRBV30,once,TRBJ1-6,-,CAWSVLDNSPLHF,TGTGCCTGGAGTGTACTTGATAATTCACCCCTCCACTTT
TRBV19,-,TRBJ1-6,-,CASSIPSSYNSPLHF,TGTGCCAGTAGTATCCCGAGCTCCTATAATTCACCCCTCCACTTT
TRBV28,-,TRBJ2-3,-,CASVSPASPTDTQYF,TGTGCCAGCGTTTCACCAGCTTCCCCTACAGATACGCAGTATTTT
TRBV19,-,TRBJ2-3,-,CASSISTSTDTQYF,TGTGCCAGTAGTATATCTACAAGCACAGATACGCAGTATTTT
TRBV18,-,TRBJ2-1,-,CASSPVKGNNEQFF,TGTGCCAGCTCACCGGTTAAGGGCAACAATGAGCAGTTCTTC
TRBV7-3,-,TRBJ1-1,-,CASSSGLLNTEAFF,TGTGCCAGCAGCTCGGGACTGCTGAACACTGAAGCTTTCTTT
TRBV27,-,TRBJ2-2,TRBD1,CASSSKGQGTGELFF,TGTGCCAGCAGTTCAAAGGGACAGGGTACCGGGGAGCTGTTTTTT